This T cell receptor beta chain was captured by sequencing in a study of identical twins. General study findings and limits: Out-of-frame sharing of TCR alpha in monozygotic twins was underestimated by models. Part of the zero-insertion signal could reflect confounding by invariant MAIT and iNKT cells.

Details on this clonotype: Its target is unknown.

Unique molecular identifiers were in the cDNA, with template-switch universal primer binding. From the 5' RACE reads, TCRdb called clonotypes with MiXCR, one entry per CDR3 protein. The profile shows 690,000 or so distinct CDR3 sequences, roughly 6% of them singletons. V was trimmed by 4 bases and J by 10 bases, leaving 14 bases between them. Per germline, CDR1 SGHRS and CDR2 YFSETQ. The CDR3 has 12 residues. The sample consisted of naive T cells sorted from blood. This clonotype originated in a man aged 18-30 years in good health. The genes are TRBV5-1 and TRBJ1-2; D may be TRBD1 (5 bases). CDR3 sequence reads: CASSPPQGVYTF. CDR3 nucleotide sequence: TGCGCCAGCAGCCCCCCGCAGGGAGTCTACACCTTC. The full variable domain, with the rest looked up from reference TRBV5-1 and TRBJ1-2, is KAGVTQTPRYLIKTRGQQVTLSCSPISGHRSVSWYQQTPGQGLQFLFEYFSETQRNKGNFPGRFSGRQFSNSRSEMNVSTLELGDSALYLCASSPPQGVYTFGSGTRLTVV.